The table lists the clone carrying this TCR beta chain with many counts. This entry belongs to a study of molecular identifiers for immune sequencing clone quantification. From the PCR reads, TCRdb called clonotypes with MiXCR, one entry per CDR3 protein. This sample carries some 100,000 distinct CDR3 sequences, around 17% of them seen once, and the ten largest clones take roughly 0.8%. The CDR3 spans 13 residues. V was pared by 3 bases and J by 10 bases, with 10 bases between. The source of this sequence is a human donor in good health. Some libraries in this study had Jurkat cell RNA spiked in. The chain uses TRBV12-3 or TRBV12-4 and TRBJ1-6; no firm D call. The material sequenced was naive CD8+ T cells from blood, with Jurkat cell RNA spiked in. This sample's subset: FACS-sorted CD8+CD4-CCR7+CD45RA+ naive T cells. CDR3 sequence: CASSLAIRSPLHF. The DNA of the CDR3 is TGTGCCAGCAGTTTGGCGATTAGGTCACCCCTCCACTTT.